This T cell receptor (beta chain) was obtained from a study of cytomegalovirus exposure and HLA in healthy donors (TCRdb year 2017). Regarding the research as a whole: An earlier analysis of some 550 of the donors reported about 250 Gb of sequence data and around 120 million unique TCR beta sequences from about 180 million T cells. A separate validation cohort of 100 to 150 different subjects was used in addition to the roughly 700-subject first cohort. Donor age, sex, ethnicity and CMV serostatus were compiled alongside the repertoire data. An early release that covered about 600 HLA-typed donors contained around 300 gigabases of sequencing data and about 93 million unique TCR sequences. The genetic ancestry cluster associated with self-reported Caucasian donors included around four fifths of the approximately 410 genotyped donors. The later analysis used no new phenotypic data to find candidate immune exposures, relying instead on TCR beta sequences and their occurrence across donors. The number of donors typed differed by locus, with roughly 629-640 for A, B, C, DRB1 and DQB1, around 500 for DQA1, over 600 for DPA1, and approximately 470 for DPB1. Every repertoire in the discovery cohort had been generated on one and the same sequencing platform. Because of strong linkage in the cohort, five DR-DQ haplotypes were treated as single units for association and clustering. Among 398 genotyped donors of the cohort, an average of around 240,000 unique TCR beta nucleotide sequences was sequenced per donor, of which 15% to 20% were non-productive. A later genetic analysis took genome-wide SNP genotypes for 398 of the 666 donors and used that subset as a discovery cohort. The aim of the study was to test whether cataloging public T cell receptors could identify signatures of past pathogen exposure. In a later analysis, previously published TCR beta repertoires from more than 500 donors were re-analyzed and high-resolution HLA genotyping was added so that TCR occurrence patterns could be studied. In an earlier analysis of several hundred of the donors, high-throughput TCR beta sequencing was used to judge whether each TCR beta V gene segment behaved as functional or pseudogenic. High-throughput TCR immunosequencing, statistical association of individual TCRs with disease status, and machine learning were combined to predict cytomegalovirus infection status. Using immunosequencing, the study profiled T cell repertoires from fewer than 850 subjects and related those repertoires to cytomegalovirus serostatus. HLA typing included class I and class II loci at four-digit resolution. The research as a whole found: A further reported finding was that TCR beta sequences accurately predicted the HLA-A and HLA-B alleles for most subjects in the first cohort. V-gene and J-gene trimming of TCR beta chains was associated with a missense DCLRE1C variant in a later genetic analysis, and the association was replicated in an independent cohort. In a later analysis, around 17,000 TCR beta sequences were associated with specific HLA alleles at a false discovery rate of 0.05. Immune exposure information for the cohort was limited to CMV serostatus. The classifier was reported to diagnose cytomegalovirus status with high specificity and sensitivity in both the original and validation cohorts. Most TCR sequences were seen in very few donors, while some public TCRs were found in many individuals. A group of highly shared sequence variants was considered likely to be a technical artifact of the sequencing pipeline. The authors suggested that the approach could potentially be generalized to other disease states and immunological phenotypes. Sequencing depth was assumed to be roughly uniform across donors in the presence/absence analyses, though that assumption may not hold. Because HLA typing was missing for some donors at each locus, association tests included only the typed subset. Assigning TCR associations to individual alleles was difficult when HLA alleles, especially DR and DQ, strongly co-occurred. Some 15 rarely observed V segments, including chromosome 9 orphons, were excluded from the earlier analysis of about 600 of the donors because counts were too low. A later analysis reported that several top co-occurrence clusters appeared linked to parvovirus B19, influenza, CMV and Epstein-Barr virus. Some IMGT-functional V segments, including TRBV6-2 and TRBV6-3, could not be told apart with the 87-base-pair reads, so those segments were excluded. In a later analysis, most CMV-associated TCR beta chains were found to appear HLA-restricted, with HLA associations seemingly driven largely by CMV exposure. In vitro tests confirmed that a few of the cytomegalovirus-associated TCR beta chains recognize cytomegalovirus antigens. According to a later analysis, TCR association rates differed among HLA loci, with DRB1 alleles showing the most associated TCRs and HLA-C alleles showing the fewest. The study listed approximately 160 TCR beta chains as associated with cytomegalovirus. A later analysis found that HLA-associated TCR beta chains were more clonally expanded and had lower generation probabilities than equally common non-associated chains. Compared with the approximately 710-donor mean, donors in an Asian-associated ancestry cluster had fewer N-insertions in productive TCRs, according to a later genetic analysis. An earlier analysis of 450 to 750 of the donors showed that most TCR beta V segments appeared in productive rearrangements either about 90% or about 30% of the time, which broadly matched IMGT annotations. In this cohort, only TCR beta chains were sequenced, and detectable features were limited by the absence of alpha or paired-chain data. Linkage disequilibrium might explain the correlated functional status among segregating V segments, but an unknown experimental factor could not be ruled out.

V loses 2 bases of germline sequence and J loses 11 bases, and the interval between the two ends is 18 bases. Per the germline V gene, MNHEY is the CDR1 and SVGAGI is the CDR2. The CDR3, from cysteine to phenylalanine, totals 14 residues. The kept DNA is CDR3 alone, 42 bases in frame from the first base. To note about this clone: Its antigen has not been determined. No base quality information exists; no much larger clone differs at one position.

The cohort comprised some 700 healthy bone marrow donors. At the time of sampling, every cohort member was nominally healthy, though immune exposures that went unrecorded were likely present. Of the 650 to 750 cohort members, fewer than 300 had positive CMV serostatus and roughly 330 had negative CMV serostatus, and CMV serostatus was not recorded for the donor. A peripheral blood sample was collected from each donor, and TCR beta sequencing was performed on peripheral blood mononuclear cells. The Qiagen DNeasy Blood Extraction Kit was used to extract genomic DNA from the blood cell samples. The library was prepared using the immunoSEQ multiplex PCR assay. The multiplex PCR relied on a mix of 60 forward primers for TCR Vbeta segments and 13 reverse primers for TCR Jbeta segments. The CDR3 region of rearranged TCR beta genes was amplified from genomic DNA with a multiplex PCR assay. The Illumina HiSeq System was used to sequence the amplified TCR beta libraries as 87-base-pair reads. From the authors' description of their analysis: Across the 700 or so repertoires, a later analysis counted tens of millions of unique TCR beta chains, roughly 11 million of which were shared by at least two donors. Raw reads were error-corrected and collapsed into unique sequences by a nearest-neighbor algorithm in which closely related sequences were merged to remove PCR and sequencing errors. CDR3 sequences were aligned to IMGT reference sequences to assign V, D and J gene segments. Each retained sequence needed at least a six-nucleotide match to both a V gene segment and a J gene segment. Rearrangements were called productive when the CDR3 lacked stop codons and stayed in frame with V and J; all others were non-productive. CDR3 was defined by IMGT convention, running from the second conserved V-encoded cysteine to the conserved J-encoded phenylalanine. The earlier analysis of about 530 of the donors excluded any sequence lacking an unambiguous match to a single V gene segment. An earlier analysis of 500 to 600 of the donors classified V segments as functional when productive rearrangements were above 56.7% and as segregating when the standard deviation between donors was above 5%. A statistical classification framework was developed to diagnose cytomegalovirus status using the catalog of TCR beta chain sequences. A later analysis assigned V and J genes by comparing TCR nucleotide sequences with IMGT/GENE-DB human TR gene sequences. The TCRdist pipeline was used in a later analysis to assign CDR3 sequences and most-parsimonious VDJ recombination scenarios. A later analysis defined each TCR beta chain by its CDR3 amino acid sequence plus V-gene family, and excluded reads lacking a unique V-gene family. A later analysis removed over 500 highly shared, low-generation-probability nucleotide sequences to deal with suspected cross-contamination and a sequencing artifact. In a later analysis, a clonal expansion index for each public chain was calculated from normalized within-repertoire ranks of inferred template counts. Generation probabilities in a later analysis came from a VDJ recombination model fitted to out-of-frame rearrangements, and those results were checked against IGoR. Hypergeometric tests were used in a later analysis to score TCR-TCR, TCR-HLA and TCR-CMV co-occurrence, with a repertoire-size bias correction applied to the TCR pairs. False discovery rates were estimated in a later analysis by permuting HLA or CMV assignments 20 times. In a later analysis, co-occurring TCRs were grouped using DBSCAN, and TCRdist sequence similarity was added for clustering within HLA-allele-positive subsets. Repertoires with fewer than 30,000 or more than 120,000 public chains, plus five repertoires with anomalous nucleotide sharing, were excluded from co-occurrence clustering. The immuneACCESS repertoire file appears here via TCRdb, limited to in-frame rearrangements. These files lack a portion of the clones; in checked studies, under half of the deficit traces to unresolved V genes, and the cause of the others is not known. V and J calls and clone size are as listed in that table; D and trimming were resolved from the DNA. The table for this sample lists over 200,000 clones; 85% to 90% of them were counted only once. 1.3% of the sample lies in the top ten.

The source material was PBMCs. This sequence uses TRBV6-5 and TRBJ2-5, and TRBD2 may be the D gene, going by 6 matching bases. The TCR comes from a human donor in good health. The nucleotide sequence is TGTGCCAGCAGTTACAGGGACGGGGGATCACAGCAGTACTTC. The resulting protein is CASSYRDGGSQQYF.